Detailed here is one T cell receptor (beta chain). TCRdb keeps only in-frame clones here, not all; method: immunoSEQ multiplex PCR. The sample includes about 530,000 clones, approximately 95% of them seen just once. CDR3 size: 15 residues. Germline values: CDR1 MNHEY, CDR2 SVGAGI. J lost 5 bases, V lost 0 bases, and 4 bases had no gene match. The data derive from a study of shared clonotypes between healthy human individuals. Study information: Used for every donor were three CD4 naive, three CD4 memory, two CD8 naive and one CD8 memory plate.

Material: naive CD4+ T cells sorted from blood. As to subset: CD45RA+ positively selected. This receptor was taken from a woman in her thirties in good health. This rearrangement joins TRBV6-5 to TRBJ2-7; 10 bases match TRBD2. The CDR3 region has the DNA TGTGCCAGCAGTTACTCTGTGGGACTAGCGAACGAGCAGTACTTC. Translated, it gives CASSYSVGLANEQYF.